The text below deals with one T cell receptor (beta chain). Its antigen is as yet unknown. CDR3 length: 12 amino acids. CDR1 and CDR2 (germline): LNHNV, YYDKDF (reference sequence). CD45RO-CCR7+CD27+CD95- defined naive CD8+ T cells. This entry belongs to a study of CXCR3-negative and CXCR3-positive naive CD8 T cells. Study outcomes and limitations: Naive cells positive for CXCR3 carried more hydrophobic TRB CDR3s than CXCR3-negative ones.

The libraries of TRB cDNA were constructed through 5' RACE using UMI labels. TCRdb reprocessed the 5' RACE reads; each CDR3 protein has one entry and no DNA is given. The specimen's table records 100,000 to 150,000 distinct CDR3 sequences. This TCR came from a human donor in good health. Some clones in this sample may be carry-over from other donors' samples. This chain uses TRBV15 with TRBJ1-6. The sample comprised naive CXCR3- CD8+ T cells from blood. Subset here: CD45RO-CCR7+CD27+CD95- naive CD8+ T cells lacking CXCR3 (TNR3-). The CDR3 spells CAVGSLNSPLHF. Based on the CDR3 plus reference TRBV15 and TRBJ1-6, the full variable domain is DAMVIQNPRYQVTQFGKPVTLSCSQTLNHNVMYWYQQKSSQAPKLLFHYYDKDFNNEADTPDNFQSRRPNTSFCFLDIRSPGLGDTAMYLCAVGSLNSPLHFGNGTRLTVT.